This record covers a single TCR beta chain. This specimen comes from a study of blood T cell repertoires in COVID-19. Whole-study context: Samples taken during acute and convalescent COVID-19 were collected in the United States, Italy and Spain. Sources were T cells, B-cell-depleted T cells, or PBMCs; the material itself was cDNA or gDNA.

Germline CDR1 reads LGHNA; CDR2 reads YSLEER. The CDR3 runs to 17 residues. V shed 1 base and J 0 bases; nucleotides not matched to a gene: 5. Methods used by the authors: It was from reference gene primer amplification that nucleated cell counts were estimated. Assay used: immunoSEQ multiplex PCR; TCRdb lists only in-frame clones, some missing. The V and J calls and clone size were taken over from that table, and D and trimming were inferred from the DNA. Of under 200,000 clones listed, about four fifths were seen once; the top ten hold roughly 1.9%. The TCR originated in a woman aged 80 or older with acute or convalescent COVID-19. The chain recombines TRBV4-3 with TRBJ1-1; 10 bases fit TRBD1. The sequencing sample was made of peripheral blood. CDR3 sequence (DNA): TGCGCCAGCAGCCAAGTATTGGGACAGGGGATGAACACTGAAGCTTTCTTT. Translation gives CASSQVLGQGMNTEAFF.